The rows below give T cell receptor beta chains drawn from one sample of a study of blood T cells in healthy people across ages. TCRdb redid the calling of the 5' RACE reads with MiXCR, one entry per CDR3 protein. Seen here are 1,800,000 or so distinct CDR3 sequences, 39% observed once, and the top ten hold under 30%. The material sequenced was blood. The source is a human donor in good health. The CDR3 runs from the conserved cysteine through the conserved F or W. The order of the fields is V gene, clone size, CDR3 length, J gene, D gene, CDR3 protein, CDR3 DNA. A D gene is named only where the DNA matches it firmly. Clone size is given for some rows only: seen once, a few or many times, or a class if the clone is expanded.

TRBV20-1,many,13,TRBJ2-1,.,CSASGSSYNEQFF,TGCAGTGCTAGCGGGAGCTCCTACAATGAGCAGTTCTTC
TRBV7-6,.,15,TRBJ1-1,TRBD1,CASSWGQGMNTEAFF,TGTGCCAGCAGCTGGGGACAGGGGATGAACACTGAAGCTTTCTTT
TRBV6-5,few,14,TRBJ2-3,.,CASRKHRDTDTQYF,TGTGCCAGCAGGAAACACAGGGACACAGATACGCAGTATTTT
TRBV20-1,.,15,TRBJ2-7,.,CSANNNNHVSYEQYF,TGCAGTGCCAATAATAACAACCACGTCTCCTACGAGCAGTACTTC
TRBV7-2,many,14,TRBJ1-2,.,CASSLEVANYGYTF,TGTGCCAGCAGCTTAGAGGTAGCTAACTATGGCTACACCTTC
TRBV7-2,few,17,TRBJ2-3,.,CASSLLGRGESTDTQYF,TGTGCCAGCAGCTTGTTAGGTAGGGGGGAGAGTACAGATACGCAGTATTTT
TRBV12-3/TRBV12-4,.,11,TRBJ2-4,.,CASSSGEIQYF,TGTGCCAGCAGTTCCGGGGAGATTCAGTACTTC
TRBV20-1,.,12,TRBJ1-2,.,CSAMGRDYGYTF,TGCAGTGCTATGGGACGCGACTATGGCTACACCTTC
TRBV4-3,.,19,TRBJ2-6,.,CASSQDKMEGMSGANVLTF,TGCGCCAGCAGCCAAGATAAAATGGAGGGGATGTCTGGGGCCAACGTCCTGACTTTC
TRBV29-1,.,13,TRBJ2-5,TRBD2,CSVGSGGRNEQYF,TGCAGCGTTGGAAGCGGGGGGCGCAATGAGCAGTACTTC
TRBV7-2,.,15,TRBJ2-7,TRBD2,CASNAGLAGGYEQYF,TGTGCCAGCAACGCGGGACTAGCGGGGGGTTACGAGCAGTACTTC
TRBV15,few,18,TRBJ2-3,.,CATSRDLMGSGSTDTQYF,TGTGCCACCAGCAGAGATCTGATGGGATCGGGCAGCACAGATACGCAGTATTTT
TRBV7-2,few,15,TRBJ1-2,TRBD1,CASSARDRRPYGYTF,TGTGCCAGCAGCGCCCGGGACAGGAGACCTTATGGCTACACCTTC
TRBV19,.,15,TRBJ1-1,.,CASTRSRAGNTEAFF,TGTGCCAGTACCCGGAGTAGGGCCGGGAACACTGAAGCTTTCTTT
TRBV7-2,.,15,TRBJ2-3,.,CASSFGRTYTDTQYF,TGTGCCAGCAGCTTTGGCAGAACTTACACAGATACGCAGTATTTT